The present TCR beta chain was sequenced within a study of follicular helper T cells after annual influenza vaccination. Study background: Some donors were sampled over the 2013-2014, 2014-2015 and 2015-2016 vaccinations.

Specified time point: 2014-2015 season, pre-vaccination. V dropped 11 bases and J dropped 4; count of bases not matched to a gene: 11. The CDR3 has 13 amino acids. In germline, CDR1 is MNHNS, CDR2 SASEGT. Study-level results: Day 7 ICOS+CD38+ clones were most often found later in ICOS-CD38- cTfh cells. ICOS+CD38+ cTfh clonality tracked population frequency, and its change tracked circulating plasmablast change. Only about 9-21% of analyzed cells yielded productive TCRB sequences.

The assay was immunoSEQ multiplex PCR, and TCRdb's table has in-frame clones only and misses some. The data contain fewer than 30,000 clones, 80% to 90% of them singletons. In the case of this clone: Its antigen is as yet unknown.

The sequenced sample was CXCR5+ CD38- circulating T follicular helper cells from blood, obtained on the day of influenza vaccination. Subset noted: circulating Tfh, non-naive CD4+CXCR5+PD-1+ (ICOS+CD38+ or ICOS-CD38-). This clonotype originated in an adult who received the influenza vaccine. The chain is built from TRBV6-1 and TRBJ2-7, with 7 bases lining up with TRBD1. CDR3 sequence reads: CASGTARIYEQYF. In DNA form, the CDR3 reads TGTGCCTCCGGGACAGCGCGAATTTACGAGCAGTACTTC.